This T cell receptor beta chain derives from a study of graft-versus-host responses after intestinal transplantation. Sequencing was performed with immunoSEQ multiplex PCR; in TCRdb, only in-frame clones are kept and a portion is missing. The sample yields 9,900 or so clones, about 33% seen once. The CDR3 is 16 residues long. CDR1 and CDR2 (germline): MNHEY, SMNVEV (reference sequence). V lost 4 bases and J lost 2; bases outside the gene matches: 8. The source is a human patient who was an organ donor for intestinal transplantation. This sequence joins TRBV27 and TRBJ2-3; 8 bases are shared with TRBD2. Sequenced material: alloreactive CD4+ T cells from a mixed lymphocyte reaction culture, taken before transplantation. As for subset: CFSE-low proliferating T cells sorted from roughly six-day pre-transplant mixed lymphocyte reaction (GvH or HvG direction). DNA of the CDR3: TGTGCCAGCAGTTCACTAGCGGCCCAACCCACAGATACGCAGTATTTT. It yields the protein CASSSLAAQPTDTQYF.